This T cell receptor beta chain derives from a study of control samples from healthy donors and cancer patients. The V gene lost 10 bases and the J gene lost 4 bases, with 17 bases spanning the gap. The CDR3 runs to 15 residues. CDR1 is LNHDA, CDR2 SQIVND, per germline (reference sequence). The table came from immunoSEQ multiplex PCR; TCRdb's copy has only in-frame clones and leaves some out. The profile shows some 200,000 clones, over 90% of them singletons. Material for sequencing was blood. This clonotype originated in a middle-aged man in good health. This sequence joins TRBV19 and TRBJ2-6, with D uncertain. CDR3 bases: TGTGCCACTCAGGACCGCTACACAGGGGCCAACGTCCTGACTTTC. Its protein is CATQDRYTGANVLTF.